These 2 T cell receptor beta chains were all obtained from the same sample, sequenced in a study of cytomegalovirus exposure and HLA in healthy donors. Generated by immunoSEQ multiplex PCR, the TCRdb table keeps only in-frame clones and is missing some. The table has around 150,000 clones, approximately 86% seen once; the top ten hold approximately 2.1%. Sequencing was performed on PBMCs. Receptors were obtained from a woman between 18 and 29 years old in good health and CMV-seronegative.

The chain links TRBV5-1 to TRBJ2-5, with D unclear. This CDR3 comprises 12 residues. Germline CDR1 is SGHRS and CDR2 is YFSETQ. V lost 2 bases and J lost 1, with 3 bases in between. CDR3 protein: CASSFSQETQYF. DNA of the CDR3: TGCGCCAGCAGCTTTAGCCAAGAGACCCAGTACTTC.

This sequence joins TRBV5-1 and TRBJ1-2, with 9 nucleotides matching TRBD1. Germline-derived CDR1 and CDR2 are SGHRS and YFSETQ. V dropped 2 bases and J dropped 6; count of bases not matched to a gene: 2. CDR3 length: 13 residues. CDR3 nucleotide sequence: TGCGCCAGCAGCTTACAGGGGGCGAATGGCTACACCTTC. It translates to CASSLQGANGYTF.